One sample yielded the 21 T cell receptor beta chains listed below, sequenced in a study of CXCR3-negative and CXCR3-positive naive CD8 T cells. The TRB cDNA libraries were prepared by 5' RACE with UMI labels. Reanalyzing the 5' RACE reads, TCRdb keeps one entry per CDR3 protein, without DNA. In all, the sample yields 150,000 or so distinct CDR3 sequences. General study results and limits: Researchers report that CXCR3-positive naive cells carry more hydrophobic TRB CDR3s than CXCR3-negative naive cells.

These receptors' antigens are unknown. Specimen: naive CXCR3+ CD8+ T cells from blood. Subset: CD45RO-CCR7+CD27+CD95- naive CD8+ T cells expressing CXCR3 (TNR3+). The receptor set was obtained from a human donor in good health. Some clones in this sample may be carry-over from other donors' samples.

V and J are TRBV5-1 and TRBJ1-1. Looked up from germline, CDR1 is SGHRS and CDR2 is YFSETQ. The CDR3 is 14 amino acids. CDR3 sequence: CASSLGRGGTEAFF.

This sequence joins TRBV3-1 and TRBJ2-7. The CDR3 has 16 residues. The germline CDR1 and CDR2 sequences are LGHDT and YNNKEL (reference sequence). The CDR3 loop reads CASSQGIPDLNNEQYF.

V usage is TRBV29-1 and J usage is TRBJ2-7; the D call of TRBD2 rests on TCRdb alone, since no DNA is present to check it. Germline V gene lookup returns CDR1 SQVTM and CDR2 ANQGSEA. The CDR3 extends over 13 amino acids. CDR3 in amino acids: CSVEVAGNYEQYF.

The rearrangement links TRBV5-1 to TRBJ1-1; TCRdb selects TRBD1, and the lack of DNA leaves this call unchecked. Germline V gene sequence: CDR1 SGHRS, CDR2 YFSETQ. The CDR3 is made up of 17 amino acids. The CDR3 sequence is CASSLWATGQGGTEAFF.

This rearrangement joins TRBV10-1 to TRBJ2-6; TCRdb returns TRBD1, unconfirmable since there is no DNA. The CDR3 is 16 residues long. Looked up from germline, CDR1 is WNHNN and CDR2 is SYGVQD (reference sequence). CDR3 sequence: CASPDSPDSGANVLTF.

The rearrangement links TRBV15 to TRBJ2-2; TCRdb picks TRBD2, but there is no DNA to check that call. CDR3 length: 14 amino acids. CDR1 LNHNV and CDR2 YYDKDF come from the germline V gene (reference sequence). Here the CDR3 reads CATSRAASGGELFF.

The chain recombines TRBV29-1 with TRBJ2-7. This CDR3 spans 15 amino acids. Germline loops: CDR1 SQVTM, CDR2 ANQGSEA. CDR3 sequence reads: CSVEDPELGLYEQYF.

V is TRBV28 and J is TRBJ1-1; TCRdb's D gene call, TRBD1, goes unchecked for lack of DNA. Germline-derived CDR1 and CDR2 are MDHEN and SYDVKM. The CDR3 has 19 amino acids. The CDR3: CASSTEGGTGYEWGTEAFF.

This chain uses TRBV7-2 with TRBJ2-7. The CDR3 is 12 amino acids. Germline CDR1 and CDR2: SGHTA and FQGNSA. The CDR3 sequence is CASSFLADEQYF.

The V call is TRBV5-1, the J call TRBJ2-7; TCRdb's assignment of TRBD2 cannot be checked, as there is no DNA. This CDR3 region has 15 residues. CDR1 is SGHRS, CDR2 YFSETQ, per germline. The CDR3 loop reads CASSLSSSGRYEQYF. Filled out from reference TRBV5-1 and TRBJ2-7, the complete variable domain reads KAGVTQTPRYLIKTRGQQVTLSCSPISGHRSVSWYQQTPGQGLQFLFEYFSETQRNKGNFPGRFSGRQFSNSRSEMNVSTLELGDSALYLCASSLSSSGRYEQYFGPGTRLTVT.

This chain joins TRBV29-1 and TRBJ1-5. The CDR3 has 15 residues. Per the germline V gene, CDR1 is SQVTM and CDR2 is ANQGSEA. CDR3 in amino acids: CSVTLGGGSNQPQHF.

The chain combines TRBV30 with TRBJ2-7. Germline CDR1 reads GTSNPN; CDR2 reads SVGIG (reference sequence). The CDR3 extends over 15 amino acids. CDR3 protein: CAWSVGEGRIYEQYF.

The gene calls are TRBV28 and TRBJ2-7; absent DNA, TCRdb's TRBD2 call cannot be checked. This CDR3 comprises 15 residues. In germline, CDR1 is MDHEN, CDR2 SYDVKM. CDR3 in amino acids: CASRWDSRGSYEQYF.

V usage is TRBV7-2 and J usage is TRBJ1-5. Germline V gives CDR1 SGHTA, CDR2 FQGNSA. The CDR3 is made up of 16 amino acids. CDR3 sequence: CASSLVGGYSNQPQHF.

The chain has TRBV19 and TRBJ2-1; as DNA is missing, the TRBD1 call by TCRdb cannot be tested. The CDR3 runs to 14 residues. From germline, CDR1 is LNHDA and CDR2 SQIVND (reference sequence). Here the CDR3 reads CASSWDRGDNEQFF.

This chain's CDR3 is CSVDTGGETQYF. The chain carries TRBV29-1 and TRBJ2-5; the TCRdb call, TRBD1, lacks DNA for checking. Germline V gene lookup returns CDR1 SQVTM and CDR2 ANQGSEA. CDR3 length: 12 residues.

The CDR3 sequence is CSARGGVKNYEQYF. The genes are TRBV29-1 and TRBJ2-7; lacking DNA, the TRBD1 call made by TCRdb goes unchecked. The CDR3 runs to 14 residues. Looked up from germline, CDR1 is SQVTM and CDR2 is ANQGSEA.

The V call is TRBV29-1, the J call TRBJ2-7; TCRdb picks TRBD1, but there is no DNA to check that call. Germline V gene lookup returns CDR1 SQVTM and CDR2 ANQGSEA. This CDR3 has 14 residues. CDR3 region: CSESGTPTPYEQYF.

This chain joins TRBV28 and TRBJ2-3; no DNA is available, so the TRBD2 call from TCRdb remains unchecked. The germline gives CDR1 MDHEN, CDR2 SYDVKM. There are 16 residues in the CDR3. The CDR3 protein is CASSRRLAGGTDTQYF. Filled out from reference TRBV28 and TRBJ2-3, the complete variable domain reads DVKVTQSSRYLVKRTGEKVFLECVQDMDHENMFWYRQDPGLGLRLIYFSYDVKMKEKGDIPEGYSVSREKKERFSLILESASTNQTSMYLCASSRRLAGGTDTQYFGPGTRLTVL.

The genes are TRBV7-9 and TRBJ2-7; TCRdb returns TRBD2, unconfirmable since there is no DNA. Germline CDR1 SEHNR, CDR2 FQNEAQ (reference sequence). The CDR3 runs to 13 residues. This chain's CDR3 is CASGPGLEGEQYF.

This sequence joins TRBV14 and TRBJ1-1; TCRdb's D call of TRBD1 is untestable without DNA. The CDR3 has 14 amino acids. Germline loops: CDR1 SGHDN, CDR2 FVKESK. CDR3: CASSHTRDPTEAFF.